This TCR beta chain was identified in a study of metastatic and nonmetastatic thyroid tumors. On the study more broadly: Blood and tumor or nodule tissue repertoires from malignant and benign thyroid patients were compared.

Per the authors' pipeline: CDR3 was compared across clinicopathological groups, and the resulting differences were used to build a distant-metastasis classifier for papillary thyroid cancer. TCRdb reanalyzed the PCR reads via MiXCR. The V and J calls, along with clone size, are taken from TCRdb and not from the paper's own processing. This table holds approximately 22,000 clones, roughly 15% found once. Per the germline V gene, CDR1 is SGHDT and CDR2 is YYEEEE. V shed 4 bases and J 0 bases; nucleotides not matched to a gene: 5. The length of the CDR3 is 15 residues. At least ten counts were recorded for this clone. Its antigen is not known. Thyroid surgery was performed in patients who had received no treatment beforehand. General study results and limits: It was reported that TCR beta diversity was significantly higher in malignant thyroid tumors than benign nodules, in blood and tumor.

The sequenced sample consisted of tumor tissue. The receptor was isolated from a female donor with papillary thyroid cancer or a benign thyroid nodule (not recorded which). Some clones in this sample may be carry-over from other donors' samples. This chain uses TRBV5-6 with TRBJ2-7, with 9 bases lining up with TRBD2. The chain's CDR3 is CASSPSGGYSYEQYF. For the CDR3, the DNA is TGTGCCAGCAGCCCAAGCGGGGGGTACTCCTACGAGCAGTACTTC.